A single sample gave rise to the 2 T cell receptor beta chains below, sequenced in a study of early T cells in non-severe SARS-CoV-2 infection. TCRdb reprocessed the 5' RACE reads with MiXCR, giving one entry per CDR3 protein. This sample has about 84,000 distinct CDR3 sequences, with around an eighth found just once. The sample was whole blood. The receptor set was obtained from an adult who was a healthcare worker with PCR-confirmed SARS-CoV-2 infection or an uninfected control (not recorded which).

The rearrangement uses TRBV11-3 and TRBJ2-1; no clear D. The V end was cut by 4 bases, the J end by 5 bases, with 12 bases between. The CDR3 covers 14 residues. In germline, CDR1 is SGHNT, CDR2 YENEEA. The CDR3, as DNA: TGTGCCAGCAGCTACTTAGGGAACCACAATGAGCAGTTCTTC. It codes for CASSYLGNHNEQFF.

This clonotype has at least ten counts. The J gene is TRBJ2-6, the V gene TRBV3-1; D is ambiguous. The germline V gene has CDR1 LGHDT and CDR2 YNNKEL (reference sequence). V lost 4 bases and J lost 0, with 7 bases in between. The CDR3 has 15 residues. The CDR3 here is CASSLRSSGANVLTF. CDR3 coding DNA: TGTGCCAGCAGCCTGAGGAGCTCTGGGGCCAACGTCCTGACTTTC.